The TCR beta chain described here comes from a study of breast tumors, draining lymph nodes, adjacent tissues. V lost 0 bases to trimming and J lost 4 bases; unmatched junction nucleotides: 11. There are 17 residues in the CDR3. CDR1 and CDR2 from the germline V gene are DFQATT and SNEGSKA (reference sequence). The lymph nodes were axillary draining lymph nodes from breast cancer patients. MiXCR was run by TCRdb on the multiplex PCR reads, yielding one entry per CDR3 protein. This table holds 150,000 to 200,000 distinct CDR3 sequences, 30% to 35% found once. This clonotype was recorded once. Its matching antigen is unknown. Notes on the study in general: Compared with lymph nodes, tumors were less diverse; compared with nontumor tissue, more.

The receptor was isolated from a female donor with breast cancer. Some clones in this sample may be carry-over from other donors' samples. Sequenced input: axillary lymph node tissue. The chain employs TRBV20-1 and TRBJ2-2, with 7 bases matching TRBD2. CDR3 sequence reads: CSARDEATSAATGELFF. DNA of the CDR3: TGCAGTGCTAGAGATGAAGCTACTAGCGCGGCCACCGGGGAGCTGTTTTTT.